This is a list of T cell receptor beta chains from one sample in a study of cytomegalovirus exposure and HLA in healthy donors. Measured with immunoSEQ multiplex PCR; TCRdb has only the in-frame clones, and not every one. The sample records about 240,000 clones, roughly four fifths being singletons. Sequencing was done on a sample of PBMCs. These TCRs come from a woman aged 55-70 years in good health and CMV-seropositive. Both conserved end residues are part of each CDR3. Fields, in order: V gene, CDR3 protein.

V gene: TRBV5-1; CDR3 protein: CASSSSGETYEQYF
V gene: TRBV29-1; CDR3 protein: CSVEGTGAEKLFF
V gene: TRBV10-1; CDR3 protein: CASKGPSNTGELFF
V gene: TRBV30; CDR3 protein: CAWSVLTYEQYF
V gene: TRBV6-1; CDR3 protein: CASSEVGRGNTEAFF
V gene: TRBV9; CDR3 protein: CASSVQGITGELFF
V gene: TRBV5-8; CDR3 protein: CASSRDTDYEQYF
V gene: TRBV20-1; CDR3 protein: CSATGNTEAFF
V gene: TRBV6-1; CDR3 protein: CASSEVEGNQPQHF
V gene: TRBV2; CDR3 protein: CASSATKQGPQYF
V gene: TRBV27; CDR3 protein: CASSLGGGSGNTIYF
V gene: TRBV5-4; CDR3 protein: CASSLESENQPQHF
V gene: TRBV29-1; CDR3 protein: CSVRGTTPSNEQFF